This is a list of T cell receptor beta chains from one sample in a study of T cell responses to AZD1222 COVID-19 vaccine. Generated by immunoSEQ multiplex PCR, the TCRdb table keeps only in-frame clones and is missing some. Of approximately 120,000 clones in the sample, roughly 87% were seen once. This specimen consisted of peripheral blood, obtained on day 0 of AZD1222 vaccination. Source of these receptors: an adult in good health. CDR3s include the opening cysteine and the closing phenylalanine or tryptophan. D genes are given only for firm matches. Where a row states a size, it is once, few, many or the class of an expanded clone; other rows omit it.

J gene | V gene | clone size | D gene | CDR3 DNA | CDR3 protein
TRBJ2-5 | TRBV6-5 | once | . | TGTGCCAGCAGGCAGAACCCGGTCCAAGAGACCCAGTACTTC | CASRQNPVQETQYF
TRBJ1-3 | TRBV6-5 | . | . | TGTGCCAGCAGTTACTCCGGCTCTGGAAACACCATATATTTT | CASSYSGSGNTIYF
TRBJ1-5 | TRBV6-6 | . | . | TGTGCCAGCAACCAACGATCCGGGACACGGTATCAGCCCCAGCATTTT | CASNQRSGTRYQPQHF
TRBJ2-1 | TRBV5-1 | once | . | TGCGCCAGCAGCTTCAGGGGTCCATACAATGAGCAGTTCTTC | CASSFRGPYNEQFF
TRBJ2-1 | TRBV12-5 | . | . | TGTGCTAGTGGTTTTCGAGACCGAGCGGATAGCTCCTACAATGAGCAGTTCTTC | CASGFRDRADSSYNEQFF
TRBJ2-3 | TRBV7-2 | . | . | TGTGCCAGCAGCTCCAGCGGTACGCAGTATTTT | CASSSSGTQYF
TRBJ1-3 | TRBV6-2/TRBV6-3 | . | . | TGTGCCAGCAGTGCCGACAGCTCCTCTGGAAACACCATATATTTT | CASSADSSSGNTIYF
TRBJ2-7 | TRBV24-1 | . | TRBD2 | TGTGCCACCAGTCCTAGCGGGAACAACGAGCAGTACTTC | CATSPSGNNEQYF
TRBJ2-1 | TRBV9 | . | TRBD1 | TGTGCCAGCAGCCCCTCCCCGACAGGGGGCTATGAGCAGTTCTTC | CASSPSPTGGYEQFF
TRBJ2-7 | TRBV10-3 | . | . | TGTGCCATCAGGGGGGAAGGTGCCTACGAGCAGTACTTC | CAIRGEGAYEQYF
TRBJ1-5 | TRBV4-2 | . | . | TGTGCCAGCAGCCAAAACCCGGGCCAGGCTTCGCCCCAGCATTTT | CASSQNPGQASPQHF
TRBJ1-3 | TRBV6-2/TRBV6-3 | . | . | TGTGCCAGCAGCCCCAGAGGGGCGGACATCGGTACTGGAAACACCATATATTTT | CASSPRGADIGTGNTIYF
TRBJ1-3 | TRBV7-2 | once | . | TGTGCCAGCAGCTTGATGATGGGCTCTGGAAACACCATATATTTT | CASSLMMGSGNTIYF
TRBJ2-5 | TRBV5-6 | . | TRBD2 | TGTGCCAGCAGCTTGGCGGGTAGCGGGAGTGAAGAGACCCAGTACTTC | CASSLAGSGSEETQYF
TRBJ1-5 | TRBV2 | once | TRBD1 | TGTGCCAGCAGTGGAACAGGGGATCAGCCCCAGCATTTT | CASSGTGDQPQHF
TRBJ2-7 | TRBV28 | few | TRBD2 | TGTGCCAGCAGTTTCCCGGGACTAGCGGGGGGGTCCGAGCAGTACTTC | CASSFPGLAGGSEQYF
TRBJ2-1 | TRBV18 | . | TRBD1 | TGTGCCAGCTCACACCGGGACAGCCTTGATGAGCAGTTCTTC | CASSHRDSLDEQFF
TRBJ2-1 | TRBV4-3 | . | . | TGCGCCAGCAGCCCAGGGAAAGCGGGTCGTGTGGATGAGCAGTTCTTC | CASSPGKAGRVDEQFF
TRBJ1-2 | TRBV10-2 | . | TRBD1 | TGCGCCAGCCAACGGGACAGGGGGCAATATGGCTACACCTTC | CASQRDRGQYGYTF
TRBJ1-1 | TRBV7-2 | . | . | TGTGCCAGCAGCTTAGTAACTGCCCATGGCACTGAAGCTTTCTTT | CASSLVTAHGTEAFF
TRBJ1-1 | TRBV10-1 | . | TRBD1 | TGCGCCAGCAGCAACCACAGGGGTGGCACTGAAGCTTTCTTT | CASSNHRGGTEAFF
TRBJ1-1 | TRBV3-1/TRBV3-2 | . | TRBD1 | TGTGCCAGCAGCCCTCGGACAGGCCGAGGGAACACTGAAGCTTTCTTT | CASSPRTGRGNTEAFF
TRBJ1-6 | TRBV5-1 | . | TRBD1 | TGCGCCAGCAGCTTCCAGGGGGTGGAGGACCTCCACTTT | CASSFQGVEDLHF
TRBJ2-7 | TRBV6-2/TRBV6-3 | . | TRBD2 | TGTGCCAGCAGTTGGGACTCGACTAGCGGGAGCTCCTACGAGCAGTACTTC | CASSWDSTSGSSYEQYF
TRBJ2-7 | TRBV14 | . | . | TGTGCCAGCAGCCGACAAGACAACCGGCAGTACTTC | CASSRQDNRQYF
TRBJ2-7 | TRBV6-1 | . | . | TGTGCCAGCAGTGAGGGGAGCGCCTACGAGCAGTACTTC | CASSEGSAYEQYF
TRBJ1-6 | TRBV20-1 | . | TRBD1 | TGCAGTGCTAGTCACGGACAGGGAAGTTCACCCCTCCACTTT | CSASHGQGSSPLHF
TRBJ1-6 | TRBV15 | . | TRBD1 | TGTGCCACCAGCAGCCAACAGGGGGCGGGTAATTCACCCCTCCACTTT | CATSSQQGAGNSPLHF
TRBJ2-1 | TRBV5-1 | . | . | TGCGCCAGCAGCTTCACGCGCAGTGAGCAGTTCTTC | CASSFTRSEQFF
TRBJ2-3 | TRBV5-1 | . | TRBD1 | TGCGCCAGCCGGACAGGGGGCATCACAGATACGCAGTATTTT | CASRTGGITDTQYF